The 28 T cell receptor beta chains reported below all come from one sample, sequenced in a study of cytomegalovirus exposure and HLA in healthy donors. Use of 60 Vbeta and 13 Jbeta primers characterized the PCR. The assay was immunoSEQ multiplex PCR, and TCRdb's table has in-frame clones only and misses some. With tens of thousands of clones in the sample, the ten largest clones hold over 4%. Sequencing was performed on PBMCs. These receptors came from a middle-aged woman in good health and CMV-seropositive.

The J gene is TRBJ2-6, the V gene TRBV30; D perhaps matches TRBD2 (5 bases). V was pared by 0 bases and J by 2 bases, with 20 bases between. The germline gives CDR1 GTSNPN, CDR2 SVGIG (reference sequence). The CDR3 length is 19 residues. Written as DNA, the CDR3 is TGTGCCTGGAGTGTATTAGGATGGCGGGCCATAGCTGGGGCCAACGTCCTGACTTTC. Protein sequence: CAWSVLGWRAIAGANVLTF.

The chain recombines TRBV7-2 with TRBJ2-2, with TRBD2 matching 9 bases. The CDR3 runs 16 residues. Trimming at V came to 5 bases and at J to 5 bases, leaving 9 bases not matched to a gene. Germline V gene data show CDR1 as SGHTA and CDR2 as FQGNSA. In nucleotides, the CDR3 is TGTGCCAGCAGCGGTAGACTAGCGGTACAAACCGGGGAGCTGTTTTTT. Translating it yields CASSGRLAVQTGELFF.

V gene TRBV30 combines with J gene TRBJ1-2, with D maybe TRBD1 (5 bases). The V gene's germline CDR1 is GTSNPN and CDR2 SVGIG (reference sequence). CDR3 size: 11 residues. V was pared by 6 bases and J by 8 bases, with 13 bases between. The CDR3: CACRGGDGYTF. CDR3 nucleotides: TGTGCCTGTCGAGGCGGGGACGGCTACACCTTC.

The chain uses TRBV6-5 and TRBJ2-3; tentatively, D is TRBD1 (5 bases). CDR3 length: 15 amino acids. With 5 bases removed from V and 1 base from J, the gap between germline ends came to 13 bases. The germline gives CDR1 MNHEY, CDR2 SVGAGI. The CDR3 loop is CASSPRWGGTDTQYF. As DNA, the CDR3 is TGTGCCAGCAGTCCCCGTTGGGGCGGCACAGATACGCAGTATTTT.

The rearrangement joins TRBV5-1 to TRBJ2-3, with no clear D. V was trimmed by 0 bases and J by 0 bases, leaving 8 bases between them. The V gene's germline CDR1 is SGHRS and CDR2 YFSETQ. The CDR3 has 15 residues. Written as DNA, the CDR3 is TGCGCCAGCAGCTTGGACAGAGCTAGCACAGATACGCAGTATTTT. It encodes CASSLDRASTDTQYF.

The rearrangement links TRBV28 to TRBJ1-2; D unresolved. Trimming left V 6 bases short and J 6 bases short, with 23 bases between. Germline V gene data show CDR1 as MDHEN and CDR2 as SYDVKM. The CDR3 runs 16 residues. CDR3 loop: CASRSINRDKVDGYTF. The DNA for the CDR3 is TGTGCCAGCAGGTCCATAAACCGGGATAAAGTGGATGGCTACACCTTC.

This chain connects TRBV27 to TRBJ2-1; 8 nucleotides align to TRBD2. Germline trimming cut 6 bases from V and 9 bases from J; bases unmatched to any gene: 10. The CDR3 has 14 residues. Germline CDR1 reads MNHEY; CDR2 reads SMNVEV (reference sequence). CDR3 amino acids: CASREPGLGVEQFF. The CDR3 DNA reads TGTGCCAGCAGGGAACCGGGACTAGGGGTTGAGCAGTTCTTC.

This chain joins TRBV28 and TRBJ2-2; 7 positions match TRBD1. Germline V gene data show CDR1 as MDHEN and CDR2 as SYDVKM. The CDR3 runs to 15 residues. Trimming removed 5 bases from V and 3 bases from J; junction bases left unmatched: 6. The CDR3, as DNA: TGTGCCAGCAGTCCGGGACAGATATACACCGGGGAGCTGTTTTTT. This encodes CASSPGQIYTGELFF.

V is TRBV18 and J is TRBJ1-2, with 7 bases aligning to TRBD1. The germline CDR1 and CDR2 sequences are KGHSH and LQKENI. The length of the CDR3 is 16 residues. The ends lost 2 bases at V and 5 bases at J; junction bases unmatched: 11. The CDR3 here is CASSPTEGTDVYGYTF. CDR3 nucleotide sequence: TGTGCCAGCTCACCAACCGAGGGGACAGATGTATATGGCTACACCTTC. Full variable domain (rest looked up from reference TRBV18 and TRBJ1-2): NAGVMQNPRHLVRRRGQEARLRCSPMKGHSHVYWYRQLPEEGLKFMVYLQKENIIDESGMPKERFSAEFPKEGPSILRIQQVVRGDSAAYFCASSPTEGTDVYGYTFGSGTRLTVV.

This chain joins TRBV18 and TRBJ2-7, with D possibly TRBD2 on 5 matching bases. The germline V gene has CDR1 KGHSH and CDR2 LQKENI. The CDR3 length is 13 residues. Trimming cost V 3 bases and J 6 bases, with 12 bases left between them. In DNA form, the CDR3 reads TGTGCCAGCTCACCGGCCGGGGTGAGCGAGCAGTACTTC. It yields the protein CASSPAGVSEQYF.

V usage is TRBV5-4 and J usage is TRBJ1-6; TRBD1 is a possible D gene (5 bases). CDR1 and CDR2 from the germline V gene are SGHNT and YYREEE (reference sequence). V lost 1 base and J 7 bases, leaving 12 bases between the germline ends. The CDR3 contains 15 residues. The CDR3 DNA reads as TGTGCCAGCAGCTTGCCGTCAGGGAAGAATTCACCCCTCCACTTT. Encoded protein: CASSLPSGKNSPLHF.

The rearrangement uses TRBV19 and TRBJ2-7; D remains unclear. CDR1 and CDR2 from the germline V gene are LNHDA and SQIVND (reference sequence). The CDR3 has 15 residues. V was shortened by 1 base and J by 3 bases, with 13 bases between the two germline ends. CDR3 nucleotides: TGTGCCAGTAGTATAGCCCCCTACACTAACTACGAGCAGTACTTC. Protein: CASSIAPYTNYEQYF.

The chain recombines TRBV27 with TRBJ1-1, with D tentatively TRBD1 (5 bases). Per germline, CDR1 MNHEY and CDR2 SMNVEV (reference sequence). The CDR3 extends over 13 amino acids. The germline V and J ends were trimmed by 7 bases and 4 bases, with 13 bases remaining between them. CDR3 sequence: CASTKAGGTEAFF. In DNA form, the CDR3 reads TGTGCCAGCACTAAAGCCGGGGGCACTGAAGCTTTCTTT.

The rearrangement links TRBV4-3 to TRBJ2-1, with TRBD2 matching over 13 bases. V shed 0 bases and J 12 bases; nucleotides not matched to a gene: 11. Germline CDR1 and CDR2: LGHNA and YSLEER. The CDR3 totals 17 residues. CDR3 nucleotides: TGCGCCAGCAGCCAAGACTGGTCGACTAGCGGGGGGTTAAGGCAGTTCTTC. Residues: CASSQDWSTSGGLRQFF.

The chain links TRBV7-6 to TRBJ2-2; D might be TRBD1 (5 bases). Germline CDR1 is SGHVS and CDR2 is FNYEAQ. This CDR3 spans 16 amino acids. The V and J ends lost 4 bases and 6 bases respectively, with 18 bases between them. This chain's CDR3 is CASSSSLRAGSGELFF. CDR3 nucleotide sequence: TGTGCCAGCAGCTCCAGTTTACGTGCAGGGTCCGGGGAGCTGTTTTTT. Complete variable domain (other parts from reference TRBV7-6 and TRBJ2-2): GAGVSQSPRYKVTKRGQDVALRCDPISGHVSLYWYRQALGQGPEFLTYFNYEAQQDKSGLPNDRFSAERPEGSISTLTIQRTEQRDSAMYRCASSSSLRAGSGELFFGEGSRLTVL.

The chain combines TRBV9 with TRBJ1-1; TRBD1 agrees at 7 bases. Germline V gene data show CDR1 as SGDLS and CDR2 as YYNGEE. The CDR3 extends over 14 amino acids. V lost 4 bases to trimming and J lost 5 bases; unmatched junction nucleotides: 8. The CDR3 protein is CASSPQTGLTEAFF. Written as DNA, the CDR3 is TGTGCCAGCAGCCCCCAGACAGGGCTAACTGAAGCTTTCTTT.

This sequence joins TRBV5-1 and TRBJ2-7; the D gene is possibly TRBD1 (6 bases). Trimming stripped 3 bases from V and 5 bases from J, with 12 bases between. In germline, CDR1 is SGHRS, CDR2 YFSETQ. CDR3 length equals 13 residues. CDR3 DNA: TGCGCCAGCAGCTGGCAGGGGTCTGACGAGCAGTACTTC. Translated: CASSWQGSDEQYF. Full variable domain (missing parts from reference TRBV5-1 and TRBJ2-7): KAGVTQTPRYLIKTRGQQVTLSCSPISGHRSVSWYQQTPGQGLQFLFEYFSETQRNKGNFPGRFSGRQFSNSRSEMNVSTLELGDSALYLCASSWQGSDEQYFGPGTRLTVT.

CDR3 residues: CASSAQGRTEAFF. The CDR3 DNA follows: TGTGCCAGCAGCGCACAGGGTCGGACTGAAGCTTTCTTT. The chain has TRBV9 and TRBJ1-1, with a possible D match to TRBD1 (6 bases). From germline, CDR1 is SGDLS and CDR2 YYNGEE. This CDR3 is 13 amino acids long. Trimming left V 3 bases short and J 5 bases short, with 11 bases between.

The J gene is TRBJ2-7, the V gene TRBV25-1, with D maybe TRBD2 (6 bases). CDR1 is MGHDK and CDR2 is SYGVNS in the germline V gene. Between the trimmed V and J ends, which lost 6 bases and 4 bases, there was a span of 13 bases. The CDR3 length is 13 residues. The DNA for the CDR3 is TGTGCCAGCAGCCGGGAGATTCCGTACGAGCAGTACTTC. It yields the protein CASSREIPYEQYF.

The rearrangement uses TRBV19 and TRBJ2-3; 7 positions match TRBD1. CDR3 size: 17 residues. Trimming cost V 2 bases and J 0 bases; bases outside gene matches: 8. The V gene's germline CDR1 is LNHDA and CDR2 SQIVND (reference sequence). The CDR3 coding sequence is TGTGCCAGTAGTATAATGACGGGACAGAGGAGCACAGATACGCAGTATTTT. Translating gives CASSIMTGQRSTDTQYF.

The genes are TRBV4-2 and TRBJ2-3, with 9 bases fitting TRBD2. CDR1 LGHNA and CDR2 YNFKEQ come from the germline V gene. The CDR3 runs to 16 residues. V lost 0 bases and J lost 6; bases outside the gene matches: 7. The CDR3 DNA is TGTGCCAGCAGCCAAGATCGGGCTAGCGGGACGGATACGCAGTATTTT. This encodes CASSQDRASGTDTQYF.

The chain has TRBV28 and TRBJ1-2; 8 bases line up with TRBD1. Germline lookup yields CDR1 MDHEN and CDR2 SYDVKM. V lost 3 bases and J lost 7; bases outside the gene matches: 7. This CDR3 spans 14 amino acids. The CDR3 reads CASSLDRDSGGYTF. CDR3 sequence (DNA): TGTGCCAGCAGTTTGGACAGGGACTCCGGTGGCTACACCTTC.

The CDR3, as DNA: TGTGCCAGCAGTTTAATGTTCGGGGGCTACGAGCAGTACTTC. It yields the protein CASSLMFGGYEQYF. V is TRBV28 and J is TRBJ2-7; possible D gene TRBD2, 6 bases. The germline CDR1 and CDR2 sequences are MDHEN and SYDVKM. Trimming shortened V by 2 bases and J by 3 bases, and 11 bases separated the two germline ends. The CDR3 sequence is 14 residues long.

Written as DNA, the CDR3 is TGTGCCAGCAGCCCCAGGGGTGACAACACTGAAGCTTTCTTT. Encoded protein: CASSPRGDNTEAFF. The chain carries TRBV9 and TRBJ1-1, with D possibly matching TRBD1 (6 bases). CDR1 is SGDLS and CDR2 is YYNGEE in the germline V gene. The V gene lost 4 bases and the J gene lost 2 bases, with 12 bases spanning the gap. The CDR3 covers 14 residues.

The CDR3 sequence: CAWSVAGGGRAFF. CDR3 nucleotides: TGTGCCTGGAGTGTAGCTGGAGGAGGGAGAGCTTTCTTT. The chain combines TRBV30 with TRBJ1-1; D unclear. V was cut by 0 bases and J by 10 bases, with 15 bases left in between. CDR3 size: 13 residues. Germline values: CDR1 GTSNPN, CDR2 SVGIG (reference sequence). Full variable domain (outside the CDR3, taken from reference TRBV30 and TRBJ1-1): SQTIHQWPATLVQPVGSPLSLECTVEGTSNPNLYWYRQAAGRGLQLLFYSVGIGQISSEVPQNLSASRPQDRQFILSSKKLLLSDSGFYLCAWSVAGGGRAFFGQGTRLTVV.

This rearrangement joins TRBV5-1 to TRBJ1-1; no firm D call. This CDR3 has 15 amino acids. CDR1 and CDR2 from the germline V gene are SGHRS and YFSETQ. Trimming pared 3 bases from V and 5 bases from J, leaving 17 bases between. The CDR3 spells CASSSGILSGTEAFF. In DNA, the CDR3 is TGCGCCAGCAGCTCCGGGATCCTCAGCGGTACTGAAGCTTTCTTT.

The chain recombines TRBV4-1 with TRBJ2-3; 11 bases map to TRBD2. The CDR3 is 14 residues long. V lost 2 bases to trimming and J lost 5 bases; unmatched junction nucleotides: 0. CDR1 is MGHRA and CDR2 is YSYEKL in the germline V gene. CDR3 amino acids: CASSQLAGGDTQYF. As DNA, the CDR3 is TGCGCCAGCAGCCAACTAGCGGGGGGAGATACGCAGTATTTT.

The rearrangement links TRBV5-1 to TRBJ2-7; a weak D match, TRBD2 (6 bases). Germline V gives CDR1 SGHRS, CDR2 YFSETQ. V was shortened by 0 bases and J by 6 bases, with 13 bases between the two germline ends. This CDR3 is built from 14 residues. The CDR3 is CASSLAKEGSEQYF. In DNA, the CDR3 is TGCGCCAGCAGCTTGGCCAAGGAGGGTAGCGAGCAGTACTTC.